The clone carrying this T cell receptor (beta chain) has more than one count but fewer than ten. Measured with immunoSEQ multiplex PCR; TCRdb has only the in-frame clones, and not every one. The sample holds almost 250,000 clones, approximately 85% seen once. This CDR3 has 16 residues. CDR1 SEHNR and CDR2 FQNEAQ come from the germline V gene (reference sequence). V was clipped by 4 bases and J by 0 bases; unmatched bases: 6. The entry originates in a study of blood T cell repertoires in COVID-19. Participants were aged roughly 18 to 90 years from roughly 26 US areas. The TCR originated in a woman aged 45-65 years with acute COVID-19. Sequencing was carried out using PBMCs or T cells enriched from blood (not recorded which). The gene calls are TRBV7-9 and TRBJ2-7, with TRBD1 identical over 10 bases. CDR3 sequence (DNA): TGTGCCAGCAGCTCACCGGGACAGGGGAACTCCTACGAGCAGTACTTC. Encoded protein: CASSSPGQGNSYEQYF. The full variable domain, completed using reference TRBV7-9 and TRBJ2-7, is DTGVSQNPRHKITKRGQNVTFRCDPISEHNRLYWYRQTLGQGPEFLTYFQNEAQLEKSRLLSDRFSAERPKGSFSTLEIQRTEQGDSAMYLCASSSPGQGNSYEQYFGPGTRLTVT.